Sequencing of this TCR beta chain was carried out in a study of shared clonotypes between healthy human individuals. Trimming stripped 0 bases from V and 7 bases from J, with 10 bases between. The germline V gene has CDR1 LGHNA and CDR2 YSLEER. The CDR3 has 14 amino acids. Across several immunoSEQ plates, the genomic DNA of each subset was split evenly. In replicate PCRs of unsorted PBMC, about 300 ng DNA, around 30,000 T cell genomes, was used. Generated by immunoSEQ multiplex PCR, the TCRdb table keeps only in-frame clones and is missing some. The sample includes about 520,000 clones, 60% to 80% of them seen just once.

The chain links TRBV4-3 to TRBJ1-5; D is possibly TRBD1 (5 bases). The sequencing sample was made of PBMCs. The sequence derives from a woman aged 40 to 50 in good health. Some clones in this sample may be carry-over from other donors' samples. Written as DNA, the CDR3 is TGCGCCAGCAGCCAAGATGGTAGGGGCCAGCCCCAGCATTTT. Encoded protein: CASSQDGRGQPQHF.